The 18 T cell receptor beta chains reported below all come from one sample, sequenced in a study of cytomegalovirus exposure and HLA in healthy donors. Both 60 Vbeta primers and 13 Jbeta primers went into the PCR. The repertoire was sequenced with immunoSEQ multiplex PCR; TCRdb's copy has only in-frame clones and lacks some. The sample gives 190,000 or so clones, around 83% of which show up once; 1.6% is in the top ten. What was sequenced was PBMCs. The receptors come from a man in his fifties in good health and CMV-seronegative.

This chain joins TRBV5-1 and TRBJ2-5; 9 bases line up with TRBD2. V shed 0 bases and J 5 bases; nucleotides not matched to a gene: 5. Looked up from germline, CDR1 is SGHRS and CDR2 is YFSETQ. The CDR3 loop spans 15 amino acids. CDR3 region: CASSLAGGGDETQYF. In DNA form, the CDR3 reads TGCGCCAGCAGCTTGGCCGGCGGGGGGGACGAGACCCAGTACTTC. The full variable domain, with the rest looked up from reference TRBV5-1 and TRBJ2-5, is KAGVTQTPRYLIKTRGQQVTLSCSPISGHRSVSWYQQTPGQGLQFLFEYFSETQRNKGNFPGRFSGRQFSNSRSEMNVSTLELGDSALYLCASSLAGGGDETQYFGPGTRLLVL.

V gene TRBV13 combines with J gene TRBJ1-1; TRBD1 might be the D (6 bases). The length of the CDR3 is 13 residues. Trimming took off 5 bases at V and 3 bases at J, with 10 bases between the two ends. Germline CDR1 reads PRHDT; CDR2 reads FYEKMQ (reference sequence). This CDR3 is CASSITGYTEAFF. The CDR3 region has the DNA TGTGCCAGCAGCATCACAGGGTACACTGAAGCTTTCTTT.

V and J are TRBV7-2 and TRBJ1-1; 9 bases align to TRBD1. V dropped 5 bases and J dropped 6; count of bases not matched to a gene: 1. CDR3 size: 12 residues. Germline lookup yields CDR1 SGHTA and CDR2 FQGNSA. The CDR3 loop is CASSRTGAEAFF. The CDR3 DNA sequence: TGTGCCAGCAGCCGGACAGGGGCTGAAGCTTTCTTT.

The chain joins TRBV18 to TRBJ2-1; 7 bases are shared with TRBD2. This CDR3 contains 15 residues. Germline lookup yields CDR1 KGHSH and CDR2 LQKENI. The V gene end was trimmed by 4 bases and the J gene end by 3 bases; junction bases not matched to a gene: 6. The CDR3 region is CASSLRGTNYNEQFF. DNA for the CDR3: TGTGCCAGCTCACTGCGGGGGACGAACTACAATGAGCAGTTCTTC.

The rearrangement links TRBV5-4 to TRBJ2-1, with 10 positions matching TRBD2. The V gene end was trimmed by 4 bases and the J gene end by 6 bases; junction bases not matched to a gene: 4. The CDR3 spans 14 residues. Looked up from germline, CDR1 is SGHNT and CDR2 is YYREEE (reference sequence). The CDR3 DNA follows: TGTGCCAGCAGCCCAGCGGGGGGGTCCAATGAGCAGTTCTTC. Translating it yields CASSPAGGSNEQFF. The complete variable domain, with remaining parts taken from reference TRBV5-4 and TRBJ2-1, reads ETGVTQSPTHLIKTRGQQVTLRCSSQSGHNTVSWYQQALGQGPQFIFQYYREEENGRGNFPPRFSGLQFPNYSSELNVNALELDDSALYLCASSPAGGSNEQFFGPGTRLTVL.

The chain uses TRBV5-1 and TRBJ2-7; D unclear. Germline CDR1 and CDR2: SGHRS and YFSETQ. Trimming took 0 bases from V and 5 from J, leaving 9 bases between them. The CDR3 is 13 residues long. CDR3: CASSLDPTDEQYF. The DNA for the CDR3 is TGCGCCAGCAGCTTGGATCCTACAGACGAGCAGTACTTC.

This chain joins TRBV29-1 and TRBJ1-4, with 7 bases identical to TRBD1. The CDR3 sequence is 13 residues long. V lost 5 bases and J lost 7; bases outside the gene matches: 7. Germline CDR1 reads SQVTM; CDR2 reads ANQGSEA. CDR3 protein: CSVQRGRAEKLFF. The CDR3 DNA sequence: TGCAGCGTTCAGAGGGGGCGGGCTGAAAAACTGTTTTTT.

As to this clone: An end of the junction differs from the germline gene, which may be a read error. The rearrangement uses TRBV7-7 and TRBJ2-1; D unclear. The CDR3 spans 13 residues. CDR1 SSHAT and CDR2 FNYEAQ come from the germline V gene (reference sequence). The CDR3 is CASSFLDGDEQFF. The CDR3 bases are TGTGCTAGCAGCTTCCTAGATGGCGATGAGCAGTTCTTC.

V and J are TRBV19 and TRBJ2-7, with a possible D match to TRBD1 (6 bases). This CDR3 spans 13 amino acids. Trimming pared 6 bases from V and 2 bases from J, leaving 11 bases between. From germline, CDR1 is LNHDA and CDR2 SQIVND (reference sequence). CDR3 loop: CASRGAEPYEQYF. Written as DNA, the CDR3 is TGTGCCAGTAGGGGGGCCGAGCCCTACGAGCAGTACTTC. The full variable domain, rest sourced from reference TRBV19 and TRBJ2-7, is DGGITQSPKYLFRKEGQNVTLSCEQNLNHDAMYWYRQDPGQGLRLIYYSQIVNDFQKGDIAEGYSVSREKKESFPLTVTSAQKNPTAFYLCASRGAEPYEQYFGPGTRLTVT.

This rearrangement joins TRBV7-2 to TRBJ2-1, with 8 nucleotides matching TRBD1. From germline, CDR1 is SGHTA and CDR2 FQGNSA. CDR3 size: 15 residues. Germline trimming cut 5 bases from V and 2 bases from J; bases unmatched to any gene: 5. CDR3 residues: CASSPGQGTYNEQFF. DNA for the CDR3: TGTGCCAGCAGCCCCGGACAGGGAACCTACAATGAGCAGTTCTTC.

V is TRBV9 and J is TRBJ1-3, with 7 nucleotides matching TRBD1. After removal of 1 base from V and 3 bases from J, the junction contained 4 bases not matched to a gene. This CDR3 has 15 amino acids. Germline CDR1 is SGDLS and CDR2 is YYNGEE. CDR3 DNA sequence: TGTGCCAGCAGCGTACACAGGGGTTTTGGAAACACCATATATTTT. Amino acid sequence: CASSVHRGFGNTIYF.

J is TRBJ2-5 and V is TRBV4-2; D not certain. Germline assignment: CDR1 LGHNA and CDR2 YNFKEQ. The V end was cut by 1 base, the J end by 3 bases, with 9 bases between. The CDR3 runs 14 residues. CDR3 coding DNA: TGTGCCAGCAGCCAAGGTGTACGGGAAGAGACCCAGTACTTC. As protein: CASSQGVREETQYF.

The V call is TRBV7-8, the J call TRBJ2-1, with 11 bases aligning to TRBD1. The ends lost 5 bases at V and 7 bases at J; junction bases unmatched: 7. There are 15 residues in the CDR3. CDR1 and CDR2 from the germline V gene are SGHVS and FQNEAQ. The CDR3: CASSPPGQGGNEQFF. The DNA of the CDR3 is TGTGCCAGCAGCCCGCCGGGACAGGGGGGAAATGAGCAGTTCTTC.

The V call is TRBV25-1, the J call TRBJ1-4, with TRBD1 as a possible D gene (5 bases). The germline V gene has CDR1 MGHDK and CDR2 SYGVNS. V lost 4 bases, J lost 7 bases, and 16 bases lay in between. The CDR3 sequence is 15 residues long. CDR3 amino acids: CASSGEGWRIEKLFF. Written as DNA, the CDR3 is TGTGCCAGCAGTGGGGAGGGGTGGAGGATTGAAAAACTGTTTTTT.

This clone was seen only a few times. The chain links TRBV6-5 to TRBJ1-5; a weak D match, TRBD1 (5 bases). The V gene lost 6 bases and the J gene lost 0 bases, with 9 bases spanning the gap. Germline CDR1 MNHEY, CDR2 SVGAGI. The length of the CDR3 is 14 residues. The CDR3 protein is CASSSTGSNQPQHF. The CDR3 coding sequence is TGTGCCAGCAGCTCAACAGGTAGCAATCAGCCCCAGCATTTT.

CDR3 bases: TGTGCCAGCAGCCCTACCTTAGCGGGGGGGATTTACAATGAGCAGTTCTTC. It yields the protein CASSPTLAGGIYNEQFF. The chain recombines TRBV7-3 with TRBJ2-1, with 11 bases fitting TRBD2. The CDR3 extends over 17 amino acids. CDR1 is SGHTA, CDR2 FQGTGA, per germline. Losses at the gene ends were 5 bases for V and 4 bases for J; bases not matched to a gene: 10. Combining the CDR3 with reference TRBV7-3 and TRBJ2-1 gives the whole variable domain GAGVSQTPSNKVTEKGKYVELRCDPISGHTALYWYRQSLGQGPEFLIYFQGTGAADDSGLPNDRFFAVRPEGSVSTLKIQRTERGDSAVYLCASSPTLAGGIYNEQFFGPGTRLTVL.

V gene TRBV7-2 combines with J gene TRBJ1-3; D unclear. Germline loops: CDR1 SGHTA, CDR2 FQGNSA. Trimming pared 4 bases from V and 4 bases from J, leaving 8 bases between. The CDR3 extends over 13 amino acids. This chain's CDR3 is CASSSLTGNTIYF. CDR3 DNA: TGTGCCAGCAGCTCATTAACAGGAAACACCATATATTTT.

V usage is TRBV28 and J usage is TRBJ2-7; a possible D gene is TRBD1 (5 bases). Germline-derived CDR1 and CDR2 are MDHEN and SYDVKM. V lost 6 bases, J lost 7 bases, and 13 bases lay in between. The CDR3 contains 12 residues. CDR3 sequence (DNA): TGTGCCAGCAGAGGGGATTTGAGGGAGCAGTACTTC. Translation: CASRGDLREQYF.